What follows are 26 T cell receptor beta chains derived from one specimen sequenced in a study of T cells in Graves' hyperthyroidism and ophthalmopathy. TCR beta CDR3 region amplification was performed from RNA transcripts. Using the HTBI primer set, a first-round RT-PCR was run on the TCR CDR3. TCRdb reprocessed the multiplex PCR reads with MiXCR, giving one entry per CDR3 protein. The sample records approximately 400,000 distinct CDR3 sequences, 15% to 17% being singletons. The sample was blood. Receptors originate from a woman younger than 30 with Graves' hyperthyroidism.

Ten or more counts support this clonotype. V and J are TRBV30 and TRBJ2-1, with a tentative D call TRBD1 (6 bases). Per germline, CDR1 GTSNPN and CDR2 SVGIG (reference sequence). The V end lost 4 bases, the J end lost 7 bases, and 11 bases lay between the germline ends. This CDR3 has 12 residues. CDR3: CAWIRRGNEQFF. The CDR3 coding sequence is TGTGCCTGGATACGAAGGGGGAATGAGCAGTTCTTC.

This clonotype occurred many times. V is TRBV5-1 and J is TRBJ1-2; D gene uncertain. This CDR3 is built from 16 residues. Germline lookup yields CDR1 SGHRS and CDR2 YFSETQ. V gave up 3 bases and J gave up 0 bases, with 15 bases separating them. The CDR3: CASSSGPTQANYGYTF. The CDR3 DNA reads TGCGCCAGCAGCTCCGGGCCAACTCAGGCTAACTATGGCTACACCTTC.

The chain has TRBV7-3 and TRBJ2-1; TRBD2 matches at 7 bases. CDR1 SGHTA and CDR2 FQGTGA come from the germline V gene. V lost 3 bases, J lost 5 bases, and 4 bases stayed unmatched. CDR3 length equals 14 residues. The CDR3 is CASSFSGGNNEQFF. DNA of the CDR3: TGTGCCAGCAGCTTTTCGGGAGGAAACAATGAGCAGTTCTTC.

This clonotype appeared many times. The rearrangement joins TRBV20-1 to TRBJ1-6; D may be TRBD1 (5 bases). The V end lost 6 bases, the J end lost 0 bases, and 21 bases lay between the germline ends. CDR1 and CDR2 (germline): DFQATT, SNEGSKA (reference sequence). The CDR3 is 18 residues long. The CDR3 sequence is CSAIPGGPLSSYNSPLHF. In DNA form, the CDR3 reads TGCAGTGCCATTCCCGGGGGACCTTTGAGCTCCTATAATTCACCCCTCCACTTT.

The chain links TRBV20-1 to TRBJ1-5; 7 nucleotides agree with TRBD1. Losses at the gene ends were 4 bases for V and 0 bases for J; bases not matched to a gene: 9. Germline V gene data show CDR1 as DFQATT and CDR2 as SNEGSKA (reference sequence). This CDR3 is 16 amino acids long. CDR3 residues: CSAKNRGIYSNQPQHF. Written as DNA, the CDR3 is TGCAGTGCTAAGAACAGGGGAATATATAGCAATCAGCCCCAGCATTTT.

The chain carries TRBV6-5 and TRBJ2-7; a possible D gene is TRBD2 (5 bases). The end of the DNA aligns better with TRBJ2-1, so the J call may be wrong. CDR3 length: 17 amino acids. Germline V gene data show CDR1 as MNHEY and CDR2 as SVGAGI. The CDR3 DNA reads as TGTGCCAGCAGTTACCCCCCCGAGCGGAAGAGCTCCTACGAGCAGTTCTTC. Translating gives CASSYPPERKSSYEQFF.

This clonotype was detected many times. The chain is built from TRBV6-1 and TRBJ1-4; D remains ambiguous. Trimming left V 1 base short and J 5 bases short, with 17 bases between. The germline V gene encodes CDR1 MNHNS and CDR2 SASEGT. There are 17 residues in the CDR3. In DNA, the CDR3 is TGTGCCAGCAGTGAAGAAGAGGGTTGGTGGAGGAATGAAAAACTGTTTTTT. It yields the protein CASSEEEGWWRNEKLFF.

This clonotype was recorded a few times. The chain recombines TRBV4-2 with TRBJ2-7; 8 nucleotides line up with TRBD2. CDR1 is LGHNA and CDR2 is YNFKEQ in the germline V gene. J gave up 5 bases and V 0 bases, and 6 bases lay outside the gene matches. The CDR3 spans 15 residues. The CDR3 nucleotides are TGTGCCAGCAGCCAAGATCCAGCGGGAGCGGACGAGCAGTACTTC. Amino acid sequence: CASSQDPAGADEQYF.

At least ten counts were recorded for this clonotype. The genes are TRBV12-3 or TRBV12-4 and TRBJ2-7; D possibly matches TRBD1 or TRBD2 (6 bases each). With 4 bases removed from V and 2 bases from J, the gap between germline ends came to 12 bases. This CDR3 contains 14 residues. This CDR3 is CASSSRRGPYEQYF. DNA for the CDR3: TGTGCCAGCAGTTCCCGACGGGGGCCCTACGAGCAGTACTTC.

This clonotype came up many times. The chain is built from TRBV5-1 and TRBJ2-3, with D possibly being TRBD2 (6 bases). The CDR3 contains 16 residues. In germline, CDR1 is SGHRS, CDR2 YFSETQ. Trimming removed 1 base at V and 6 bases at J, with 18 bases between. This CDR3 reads CASSLKSSDFGDTQYF. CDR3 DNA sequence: TGCGCCAGCAGCTTGAAGTCTAGCGACTTTGGGGATACGCAGTATTTT. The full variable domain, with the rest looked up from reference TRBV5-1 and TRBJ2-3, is KAGVTQTPRYLIKTRGQQVTLSCSPISGHRSVSWYQQTPGQGLQFLFEYFSETQRNKGNFPGRFSGRQFSNSRSEMNVSTLELGDSALYLCASSLKSSDFGDTQYFGPGTRLTVL.

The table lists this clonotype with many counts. The chain's CDR3 is CASSLGALGQETQYF. The CDR3 bases are TGTGCCAGCAGTTTGGGGGCGTTGGGTCAAGAGACCCAGTACTTC. V and J are TRBV28 and TRBJ2-5, with D possibly matching TRBD1 (6 bases). Germline values: CDR1 MDHEN, CDR2 SYDVKM. Trimming pared 3 bases from V and 2 bases from J, leaving 13 bases between. The CDR3 extends over 15 amino acids.

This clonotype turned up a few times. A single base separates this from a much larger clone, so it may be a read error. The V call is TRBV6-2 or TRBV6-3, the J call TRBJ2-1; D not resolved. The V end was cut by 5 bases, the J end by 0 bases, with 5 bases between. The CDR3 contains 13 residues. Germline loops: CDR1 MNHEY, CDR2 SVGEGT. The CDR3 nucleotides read TGTGCCAGCAGTCATGGCTCCTACAATGAGCAGTTCTTC. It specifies CASSHGSYNEQFF.

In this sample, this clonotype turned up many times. CDR3 sequence reads: CASGEQGPPRREQYF. CDR3 bases: TGTGCTAGTGGGGAGCAGGGCCCTCCACGGCGCGAGCAGTACTTC. The chain links TRBV12-5 to TRBJ2-7; perhaps TRBD1 as D (5 bases). Per germline, CDR1 LGHNT and CDR2 FRNRAP. V lost 6 bases and J lost 6, with 21 bases in between. This CDR3 contains 15 residues.

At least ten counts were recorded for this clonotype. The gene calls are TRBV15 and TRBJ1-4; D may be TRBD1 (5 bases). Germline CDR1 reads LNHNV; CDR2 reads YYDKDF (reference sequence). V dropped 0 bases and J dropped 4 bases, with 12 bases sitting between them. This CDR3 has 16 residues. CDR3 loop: CATSRDWGGGNEKLFF. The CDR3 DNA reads TGTGCCACCAGCAGAGATTGGGGCGGGGGTAATGAAAAACTGTTTTTT.

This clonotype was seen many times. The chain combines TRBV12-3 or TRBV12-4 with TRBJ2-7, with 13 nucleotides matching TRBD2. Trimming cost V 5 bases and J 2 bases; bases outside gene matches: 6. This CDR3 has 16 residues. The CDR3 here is CASSPYGTSGTYEQYF. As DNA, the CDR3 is TGTGCCAGCAGTCCTTATGGGACTAGCGGGACCTACGAGCAGTACTTC.

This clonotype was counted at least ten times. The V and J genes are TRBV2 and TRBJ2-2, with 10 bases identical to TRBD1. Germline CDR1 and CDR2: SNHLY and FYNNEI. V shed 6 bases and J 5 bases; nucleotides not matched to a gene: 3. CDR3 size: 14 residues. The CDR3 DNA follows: TGTGCCAGCAGAGGGACAGGGGCGACCGGGGAGCTGTTTTTT. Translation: CASRGTGATGELFF. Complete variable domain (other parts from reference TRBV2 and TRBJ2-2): EPEVTQTPSHQVTQMGQEVILRCVPISNHLYFYWYRQILGQKVEFLVSFYNNEISEKSEIFDDQFSVERPDGSNFTLKIRSTKLEDSAMYFCASRGTGATGELFFGEGSRLTVL.

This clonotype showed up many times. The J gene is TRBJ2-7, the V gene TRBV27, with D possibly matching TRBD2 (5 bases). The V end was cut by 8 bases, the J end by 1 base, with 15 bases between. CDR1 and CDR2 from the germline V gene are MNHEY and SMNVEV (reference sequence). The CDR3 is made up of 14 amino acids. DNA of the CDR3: TGTGCCAGCGGTCCACTAGGGAGATCCTACGAGCAGTACTTC. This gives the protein CASGPLGRSYEQYF.

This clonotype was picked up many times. CDR3 bases: TGTGCCAGCAGCTTAATAGCGGGAGTATCAGATACGCAGTATTTT. Amino acid sequence: CASSLIAGVSDTQYF. The rearrangement joins TRBV7-2 to TRBJ2-3; 9 bases are shared with TRBD2. Trimming removed 2 bases from V and 4 bases from J; junction bases left unmatched: 4. Germline assignment: CDR1 SGHTA and CDR2 FQGNSA. The CDR3 runs to 15 residues.

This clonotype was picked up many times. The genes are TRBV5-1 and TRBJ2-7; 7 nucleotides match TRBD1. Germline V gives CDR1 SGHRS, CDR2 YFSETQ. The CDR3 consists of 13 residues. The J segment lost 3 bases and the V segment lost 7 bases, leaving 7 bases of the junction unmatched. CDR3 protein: CASRPGQDYEQYF. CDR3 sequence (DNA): TGCGCCAGCCGACCCGGACAGGACTACGAGCAGTACTTC.

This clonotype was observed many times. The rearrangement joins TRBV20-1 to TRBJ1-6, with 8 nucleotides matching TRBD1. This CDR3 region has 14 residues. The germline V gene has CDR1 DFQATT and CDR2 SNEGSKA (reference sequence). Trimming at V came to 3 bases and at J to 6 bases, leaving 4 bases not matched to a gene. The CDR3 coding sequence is TGCAGTGCTAGCCGGACAGGGCGTAATTCACCCCTCCACTTT. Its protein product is CSASRTGRNSPLHF.

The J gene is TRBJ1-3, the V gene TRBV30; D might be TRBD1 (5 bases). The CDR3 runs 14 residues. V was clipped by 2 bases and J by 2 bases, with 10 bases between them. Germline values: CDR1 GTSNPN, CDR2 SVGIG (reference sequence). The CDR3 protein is CAWSSQATGNTIYF. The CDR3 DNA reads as TGTGCCTGGAGTTCACAGGCAACTGGAAACACCATATATTTT.

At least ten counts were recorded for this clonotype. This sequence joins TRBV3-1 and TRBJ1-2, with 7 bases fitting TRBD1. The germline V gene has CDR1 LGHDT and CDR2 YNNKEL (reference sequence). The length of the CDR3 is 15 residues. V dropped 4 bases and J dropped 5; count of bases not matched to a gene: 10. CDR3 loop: CASSPGRDSAYGYTF. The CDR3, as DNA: TGTGCCAGCAGCCCGGGGAGGGACAGTGCGTATGGCTACACCTTC.

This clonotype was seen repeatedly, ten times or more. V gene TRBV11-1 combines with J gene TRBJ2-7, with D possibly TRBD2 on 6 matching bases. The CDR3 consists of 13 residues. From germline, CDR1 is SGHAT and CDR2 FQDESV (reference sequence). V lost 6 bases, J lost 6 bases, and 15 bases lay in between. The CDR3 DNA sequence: TGTGCCAGCAGTTTCACGGGGGAGTCCGAGCAGTACTTC. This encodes CASSFTGESEQYF.

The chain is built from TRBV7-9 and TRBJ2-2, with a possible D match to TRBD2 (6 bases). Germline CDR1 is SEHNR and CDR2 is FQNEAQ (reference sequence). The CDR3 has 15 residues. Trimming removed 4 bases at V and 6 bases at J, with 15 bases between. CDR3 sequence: CASSSSELIPGELFF. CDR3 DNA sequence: TGTGCCAGCAGCTCTAGCGAATTAATCCCCGGGGAGCTGTTTTTT. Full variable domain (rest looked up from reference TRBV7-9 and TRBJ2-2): DTGVSQNPRHKITKRGQNVTFRCDPISEHNRLYWYRQTLGQGPEFLTYFQNEAQLEKSRLLSDRFSAERPKGSFSTLEIQRTEQGDSAMYLCASSSSELIPGELFFGEGSRLTVL.

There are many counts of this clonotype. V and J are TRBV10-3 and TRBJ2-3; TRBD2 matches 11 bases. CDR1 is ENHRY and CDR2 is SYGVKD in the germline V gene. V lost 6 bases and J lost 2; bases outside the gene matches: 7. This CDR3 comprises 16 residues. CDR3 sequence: CAIRPLAGENTDTQYF. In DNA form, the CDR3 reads TGTGCCATCAGGCCACTAGCGGGGGAAAACACAGATACGCAGTATTTT.

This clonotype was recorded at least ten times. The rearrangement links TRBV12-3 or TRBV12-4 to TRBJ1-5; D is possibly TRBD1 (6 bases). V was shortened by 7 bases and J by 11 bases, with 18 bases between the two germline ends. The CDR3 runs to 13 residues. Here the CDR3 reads CASTLRGGEAQHF. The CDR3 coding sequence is TGTGCCAGCACCCTAAGGGGGGGCGAGGCCCAGCATTTT.